This TCR beta chain was sequenced for a study of blood T cell repertoires in COVID-19. Overall study context: COVID-19 samples, acute and convalescent, were from the United States, Italy and Spain.

Germline CDR1 LNHDA, CDR2 SQIVND (reference sequence). Trimming at V came to 2 bases and at J to 1 base, leaving 4 bases not matched to a gene. CDR3 size: 15 residues. In the authors' methods: Reference gene primer amplification gave estimated nucleated cell counts. Profiling relied on immunoSEQ multiplex PCR, and the TCRdb table lists in-frame clones only, not all of them. V and J calls and clone size follow that table, whereas D and trimming were derived from the DNA. The data show under 150,000 clones, approximately 80% seen once. This TCR was recovered from a woman aged 50 to 60 with acute or convalescent COVID-19. The V call is TRBV19, the J call TRBJ2-7; 8 positions match TRBD2. Specimen: peripheral blood. CDR3 sequence: CASSIRSGGSYEQYF. The CDR3, as DNA: TGTGCCAGTAGTATACGCAGCGGGGGTTCCTACGAGCAGTACTTC.